The 9 T cell receptor beta chains given below trace back to one sample, sequenced in a study of cytomegalovirus exposure and HLA in healthy donors. Use of 60 Vbeta and 13 Jbeta primers characterized the PCR. Only in-frame clones appear in the TCRdb table, and some are missing; sequencing was by immunoSEQ multiplex PCR. This sample carries 120,000 or so clones, roughly 80% of them seen once, and the ten largest clones take 1%. Material: PBMCs. The receptors shown here come from a man in his forties in good health and CMV-seronegative.

As regards this clone: The same CDR3 arises from other DNA sequences in this sample as well. The J gene is TRBJ2-2, the V gene TRBV5-1; 9 bases align to TRBD1. Unmatched junction bases numbered 4, after V lost 1 base and J lost 3 bases. Germline V CDR1 and CDR2: SGHRS, YFSETQ. The CDR3 runs to 16 residues. This CDR3 is CASSLTGGLDTGELFF. The CDR3 DNA is TGCGCCAGCAGCTTGACAGGGGGCTTGGACACCGGGGAGCTGTTTTTT.

This clone has just one count. J is TRBJ2-7 and V is TRBV6-5; the match to TRBD1 covers 9 bases. V was pared by 2 bases and J by 3 bases, with 8 bases of the junction left unmatched. The germline V gene encodes CDR1 MNHEY and CDR2 SVGAGI. This CDR3 is built from 16 residues. CDR3 protein: CASSYGKQTGGYEQYF. The CDR3 bases are TGTGCCAGCAGTTACGGAAAACAGACAGGGGGCTACGAGCAGTACTTC.

This clone was observed a handful of times. This chain joins TRBV2 and TRBJ2-3; 10 bases match TRBD2. CDR1 is SNHLY, CDR2 FYNNEI, per germline. The CDR3 is made up of 16 amino acids. Trimming cost V 5 bases and J 6 bases; bases outside gene matches: 11. The CDR3 loop is CASSISGGSHVDTQYF. CDR3 DNA: TGTGCCAGCAGTATTAGCGGGGGGAGCCACGTGGATACGCAGTATTTT.

The V gene is TRBV25-1, the J gene TRBJ2-1, with D tentatively TRBD2 (6 bases). Germline CDR1 reads MGHDK; CDR2 reads SYGVNS. V lost 8 bases and J lost 5, with 16 bases in between. CDR3 length: 14 amino acids. CDR3 DNA sequence: TGTGCCAGCGGTTTGGCGGGATCTAACAATGAGCAGTTCTTC. As protein: CASGLAGSNNEQFF.

The chain links TRBV2 to TRBJ1-2; 8 nucleotides line up with TRBD1. There are 13 residues in the CDR3. Unmatched junction bases numbered 8, after V lost 6 bases and J lost 8 bases. Germline V lookup: CDR1 SNHLY, CDR2 FYNNEI. CDR3 in DNA: TGTGCCAGCAGCAACAGGGGGAAAGAGGGCTACACCTTC. Translation: CASSNRGKEGYTF.

The rearrangement uses TRBV29-1 and TRBJ2-7, with 7 bases that match TRBD1. V dropped 4 bases and J dropped 0; count of bases not matched to a gene: 6. Germline CDR1 reads SQVTM; CDR2 reads ANQGSEA. There are 14 residues in the CDR3. CDR3 coding DNA: TGCAGCGTTGCCCTCAGGGGGAGCTCCTACGAGCAGTACTTC. It yields the protein CSVALRGSSYEQYF.

This rearrangement joins TRBV30 to TRBJ2-3; D perhaps matches TRBD1 (6 bases). The length of the CDR3 is 14 residues. V was clipped by 3 bases and J by 4 bases, with 14 bases between them. Looked up from germline, CDR1 is GTSNPN and CDR2 is SVGIG (reference sequence). CDR3 in DNA: TGTGCCTGGAGGGAACAGGGATCTGCAGATACGCAGTATTTT. Amino acid sequence: CAWREQGSADTQYF.

This sequence joins TRBV7-2 and TRBJ1-5, with TRBD1 identical over 9 bases. This CDR3 spans 14 amino acids. J gave up 7 bases and V 1 base, and 2 bases lay outside the gene matches. CDR1 is SGHTA and CDR2 is FQGNSA in the germline V gene. CDR3 coding DNA: TGTGCCAGCAGCTTAGGGGACAGGGCACAGCCCCAGCATTTT. As protein: CASSLGDRAQPQHF. Using reference TRBV7-2 and TRBJ1-5 for the parts outside the CDR3, the full variable domain is GAGVSQSPSNKVTEKGKDVELRCDPISGHTALYWYRQSLGQGLEFLIYFQGNSAPDKSGLPSDRFSAERTGGSVSTLTIQRTQQEDSAVYLCASSLGDRAQPQHFGDGTRLSIL.

The genes are TRBV2 and TRBJ2-1; TRBD2 matches at 10 bases. Germline CDR1 is SNHLY and CDR2 is FYNNEI. The CDR3 loop spans 15 amino acids. Trimming cost V 8 bases and J 5 bases; bases outside gene matches: 9. The CDR3 spells CASREGLAFHNEQFF. CDR3 bases: TGTGCCAGCCGGGAGGGACTAGCGTTTCACAATGAGCAGTTCTTC.